Presented here are 7 T cell receptor beta chains from one specimen sequenced in a study of T cell responses to AZD1222 COVID-19 vaccine. The method was immunoSEQ multiplex PCR; TCRdb's version includes in-frame clones alone and lacks a portion of them. The data hold some 200,000 clones, with approximately 95% observed a single time. Sequencing used peripheral blood, obtained on day 0 of AZD1222 vaccination. All receptors come from an adult in good health.

In its sample, this clone was seen once. The chain recombines TRBV6-1 with TRBJ2-1; D is tentatively TRBD1 or TRBD2 (6 bases each). Between the trimmed V and J ends, which lost 0 bases and 9 bases, there was a span of 24 bases. The germline V gene encodes CDR1 MNHNS and CDR2 SASEGT. The CDR3 runs to 18 residues. CDR3 in amino acids: CASSEAYLGGRRSVEQFF. DNA for the CDR3: TGTGCCAGCAGTGAAGCCTACTTGGGGGGCCGCAGGTCGGTTGAGCAGTTCTTC.

The chain employs TRBV9 and TRBJ1-1; TRBD1 matches at 7 bases. CDR3 length: 14 amino acids. Germline CDR1 reads SGDLS; CDR2 reads YYNGEE. Germline trimming cut 4 bases from V and 4 bases from J; bases unmatched to any gene: 7. DNA for the CDR3: TGTGCCAGCAGCCAGGGACAGATCTCCACTGAAGCTTTCTTT. Translating it yields CASSQGQISTEAFF.

The chain has TRBV7-2 and TRBJ2-7; D unclear. The CDR3 runs to 14 residues. CDR1 is SGHTA and CDR2 is FQGNSA in the germline V gene. The V end was cut by 0 bases, the J end by 6 bases, with 12 bases between. CDR3 DNA: TGTGCCAGCAGCTTAGCGCTTAGGGCTAGCGAGCAGTACTTC. Translated: CASSLALRASEQYF.

The chain links TRBV4-1 to TRBJ2-6; the match to TRBD1 covers 11 bases. CDR3 length equals 18 residues. Germline loops: CDR1 MGHRA, CDR2 YSYEKL. V shed 3 bases, J shed 0 bases, and the junction held 4 bases outside the gene matches. The CDR3 is CASSQRTGGTSGANVLTF. In DNA, the CDR3 is TGCGCCAGCAGCCAGAGGACAGGGGGCACCTCTGGGGCCAACGTCCTGACTTTC.

This chain connects TRBV7-4 to TRBJ2-3; possibly TRBD1 for D (5 bases). There are 14 residues in the CDR3. Germline loops: CDR1 SGHVT, CDR2 SQSDAQ. Trimming stripped 1 base from V and 2 bases from J, with 7 bases between. The CDR3 sequence: CASSLGGLTDTQYF. The CDR3, as DNA: TGTGCCAGCAGCTTAGGGGGCCTCACAGATACGCAGTATTTT.

The chain combines TRBV27 with TRBJ1-2, with unresolved D. CDR1 is MNHEY and CDR2 is SMNVEV in the germline V gene (reference sequence). The ends were cut back, 0 bases at V and 7 bases at J, with 15 bases in the middle. This CDR3 is built from 15 residues. As DNA, the CDR3 is TGTGCCAGCAGTTTATCCGTAATCTCCCCGCGTGGCTACACCTTC. This encodes CASSLSVISPRGYTF.

The chain recombines TRBV6-5 with TRBJ1-1, with TRBD1 matching 7 bases. The germline gives CDR1 MNHEY, CDR2 SVGAGI. The J segment lost 0 bases and the V segment lost 11 bases, leaving 6 bases of the junction unmatched. The CDR3 has 13 amino acids. CDR3 sequence: CAAWDRMNTEAFF. CDR3 sequence (DNA): TGTGCCGCATGGGACAGAATGAACACTGAAGCTTTCTTT.